The 29 T cell receptor beta chains listed next were all sequenced from one sample in a study of blood T cell repertoires in COVID-19. Produced via immunoSEQ multiplex PCR; TCRdb's table is partial and in-frame only. The table lists about 360,000 clones, around 87% of them singletons. Sequencing was carried out using peripheral blood. The receptor source for this set is a human donor in a cohort sampled during active COVID-19.

V gene TRBV15 combines with J gene TRBJ2-7; D remains unclear. The CDR3 is 14 amino acids. From germline, CDR1 is LNHNV and CDR2 YYDKDF (reference sequence). V was trimmed by 3 bases and J by 2 bases, leaving 11 bases between them. In nucleotides, the CDR3 is TGTGCCACCAGCAGGGAGACGGTGGCCTACGAGCAGTACTTC. This translates into CATSRETVAYEQYF. The full variable domain, with the rest looked up from reference TRBV15 and TRBJ2-7, is DAMVIQNPRYQVTQFGKPVTLSCSQTLNHNVMYWYQQKSSQAPKLLFHYYDKDFNNEADTPDNFQSRRPNTSFCFLDIRSPGLGDTAMYLCATSRETVAYEQYFGPGTRLTVT.

This clone appeared a single time. This rearrangement joins TRBV6-8 to TRBJ2-1; 13 bases fit TRBD2. CDR3 length equals 15 residues. The junction had 7 bases not matched to a gene; V was cut back by 6 bases and J by 8 bases. The germline V gene encodes CDR1 MNHGY and CDR2 SAAAGT. CDR3 residues: CASSPTSGGADEQFF. The CDR3 bases are TGTGCCAGCAGCCCAACTAGCGGGGGGGCGGATGAGCAGTTCTTC.

V is TRBV5-6 and J is TRBJ2-7, with a tentative D call TRBD1 (6 bases). Germline CDR1 is SGHDT and CDR2 is YYEEEE. CDR3 length equals 17 residues. Trimming cost V 4 bases and J 0 bases, with 20 bases left between them. CDR3 nucleotides: TGTGCCAGCAGCCCCTTTGCAACAGGGCTACCCTCCTACGAGCAGTACTTC. Protein sequence: CASSPFATGLPSYEQYF.

This clone was recorded only once. The chain couples TRBV30 to TRBJ2-3, with 9 bases fitting TRBD1. Unmatched junction bases numbered 6, after V lost 2 bases and J lost 3 bases. This CDR3 is built from 15 residues. CDR1 and CDR2 (germline): GTSNPN, SVGIG (reference sequence). In DNA form, the CDR3 reads TGTGCCTGGAGTCTTGGGACAGGGACGACAGATACGCAGTATTTT. This gives the protein CAWSLGTGTTDTQYF.

The V call is TRBV9, the J call TRBJ2-5; TRBD1 aligns across 12 bases. Germline V gene data show CDR1 as SGDLS and CDR2 as YYNGEE. With 4 bases clipped from V and 4 bases from J, the junction kept 8 bases outside the gene matches. This CDR3 contains 16 residues. In DNA form, the CDR3 reads TGTGCCAGCAGCCCTCACGGGACAGGGGGCGGAGAGACCCAGTACTTC. It is translated as CASSPHGTGGGETQYF.

The chain links TRBV7-6 to TRBJ2-3; 7 bases are a match to TRBD1. Germline V gene sequence: CDR1 SGHVS, CDR2 FNYEAQ. The J segment lost 1 base and the V segment lost 5 bases, leaving 9 bases of the junction unmatched. CDR3 size: 16 residues. CDR3 sequence reads: CASSPQGWAGTDTQYF. In DNA, the CDR3 is TGTGCCAGCAGCCCACAGGGGTGGGCAGGCACAGATACGCAGTATTTT.

This clone turned up a few times. The V gene is TRBV19, the J gene TRBJ1-1; D is possibly TRBD1 (6 bases). The V and J ends lost 9 bases and 2 bases respectively, with 19 bases between them. This CDR3 contains 15 residues. Germline V gene lookup returns CDR1 LNHDA and CDR2 SQIVND (reference sequence). The CDR3 DNA reads as TGTGCCAGAAAGCCTCGGGGGGCGGGAAACACTGAAGCTTTCTTT. Translation: CARKPRGAGNTEAFF.

The rearrangement joins TRBV27 to TRBJ2-7; 9 nucleotides agree with TRBD1. There are 14 residues in the CDR3. The ends lost 6 bases at V and 0 bases at J; junction bases unmatched: 3. The germline V gene encodes CDR1 MNHEY and CDR2 SMNVEV (reference sequence). CDR3 in DNA: TGTGCCAGCAGGGGGACAGGGTACTCCTACGAGCAGTACTTC. This sequence encodes CASRGTGYSYEQYF.

The CDR3 region has the DNA TGTGCCAGCAGCCCCCGCGGTACGCCCCCCTACAATGAGCAGTTCTTC. Protein product: CASSPRGTPPYNEQFF. The V and J genes are TRBV9 and TRBJ2-1, with D hard to call. The length of the CDR3 is 16 residues. The V and J ends lost 4 bases and 2 bases respectively, with 16 bases between them. Germline-derived CDR1 and CDR2 are SGDLS and YYNGEE.

The rearrangement joins TRBV28 to TRBJ2-5; no firm D call. The CDR3 is 14 amino acids. V was trimmed by 2 bases and J by 2 bases, leaving 9 bases between them. Germline V gives CDR1 MDHEN, CDR2 SYDVKM. The CDR3: CASSLLGRQETQYF. The CDR3, as DNA: TGTGCCAGCAGTTTACTGGGCAGACAAGAGACCCAGTACTTC.

This rearrangement joins TRBV6-6 to TRBJ2-7; tentative D call: TRBD1 (6 bases). The CDR3 runs 16 residues. In germline, CDR1 is MNHNY, CDR2 SVGAGI (reference sequence). V was shortened by 2 bases and J by 2 bases, with 16 bases between the two germline ends. CDR3 protein: CASSYRVGDTPYEQYF. CDR3 nucleotide sequence: TGTGCCAGCAGTTACCGCGTCGGGGACACTCCCTACGAGCAGTACTTC.

J is TRBJ2-2 and V is TRBV30; tentatively, D is TRBD2 (7 bases). Germline V lookup: CDR1 GTSNPN, CDR2 SVGIG (reference sequence). Between the trimmed V and J ends, which lost 8 bases and 7 bases, there was a span of 23 bases. The CDR3 runs 15 residues. The CDR3 sequence is CAGGRGGAGSGELFF. In DNA form, the CDR3 reads TGTGCCGGGGGCCGAGGGGGGGCCGGGAGCGGGGAGCTGTTTTTT.

This clone occurred a few times. V gene TRBV5-6 combines with J gene TRBJ2-5; 8 positions agree with TRBD1. The CDR3 covers 16 residues. CDR1 and CDR2 from the germline V gene are SGHDT and YYEEEE. Trimming at V came to 0 bases and at J to 4 bases, leaving 8 bases not matched to a gene. The CDR3 nucleotides read TGTGCCAGCAGCTTGGAAAGGACAGGGTGGGGAGAGACCCAGTACTTC. This codes for CASSLERTGWGETQYF.

The rearrangement joins TRBV11-3 to TRBJ2-3; tentative D call: TRBD2 (6 bases). Germline lookup yields CDR1 SGHNT and CDR2 YENEEA. Trimming removed 5 bases at V and 2 bases at J, with 14 bases between. This CDR3 is built from 15 residues. For the CDR3, the DNA is TGTGCCAGCAGCCCCGGCGGGGACTTCACAGATACGCAGTATTTT. Amino acids: CASSPGGDFTDTQYF.

V is TRBV7-2 and J is TRBJ2-1, with 9 nucleotides matching TRBD2. This CDR3 is built from 16 residues. Germline assignment: CDR1 SGHTA and CDR2 FQGNSA. V gave up 5 bases and J gave up 9 bases; unmatched junction bases: 14. The CDR3 sequence is CASSLLGGGVVSEQFF. CDR3 DNA sequence: TGTGCCAGCAGCCTACTGGGCGGGGGGGTAGTAAGTGAGCAGTTCTTC.

This chain uses TRBV7-8 with TRBJ2-3; 8 bases align to TRBD2. Germline loops: CDR1 SGHVS, CDR2 FQNEAQ. V was pared by 0 bases and J by 1 base, with 9 bases of the junction left unmatched. CDR3 length: 18 amino acids. This CDR3 is CASSLALMAGGGTDTQYF. DNA for the CDR3: TGTGCCAGCAGCTTAGCGTTGATGGCGGGAGGTGGCACAGATACGCAGTATTTT.

This clone occurred once. J is TRBJ2-5 and V is TRBV9; 8 bases are shared with TRBD2. Germline-derived CDR1 and CDR2 are SGDLS and YYNGEE. Trimming removed 0 bases from V and 4 bases from J; junction bases left unmatched: 5. The CDR3 loop spans 15 amino acids. The CDR3 loop is CASSVGGRTVETQYF. The DNA of the CDR3 is TGTGCCAGCAGCGTAGGCGGGAGGACGGTAGAGACCCAGTACTTC.

The chain couples TRBV18 to TRBJ2-7, with D maybe TRBD2 (6 bases). This CDR3 region has 15 residues. Trimming removed 6 bases from V and 3 bases from J, with 18 bases in between. The germline V gene has CDR1 KGHSH and CDR2 LQKENI. The CDR3 here is CASSADRGSNYEQYF. The DNA for the CDR3 is TGTGCCAGCTCCGCCGATCGGGGGTCCAACTACGAGCAGTACTTC.

The rearrangement uses TRBV13 and TRBJ1-2; 7 bases are a match to TRBD1. Germline trimming cut 3 bases from V and 4 bases from J; bases unmatched to any gene: 8. The CDR3 is 15 residues long. Germline V gives CDR1 PRHDT, CDR2 FYEKMQ (reference sequence). CDR3: CASSFTGVNVYGYTF. The CDR3 DNA reads as TGTGCCAGCAGCTTTACAGGGGTGAATGTCTATGGCTACACCTTC.

The chain recombines TRBV7-2 with TRBJ2-7, with 7 bases lining up with TRBD1. The CDR3 loop spans 15 amino acids. V lost 2 bases to trimming and J lost 2 bases; unmatched junction nucleotides: 6. Germline CDR1 SGHTA, CDR2 FQGNSA. Here the CDR3 reads CASSLKAQGTYEQYF. The DNA for the CDR3 is TGTGCCAGCAGCTTAAAAGCACAGGGGACCTACGAGCAGTACTTC.

J is TRBJ2-7 and V is TRBV5-6; the match to TRBD1 covers 9 bases. CDR3 length: 17 residues. V trimming: 4 bases; J trimming: 4 bases; junction bases outside the gene matches: 15. Per the germline V gene, CDR1 is SGHDT and CDR2 is YYEEEE. The CDR3 DNA is TGTGCCAGCAGCCGAGTCGGGGACAGGGTGTCTATGTACGAGCAGTACTTC. It specifies CASSRVGDRVSMYEQYF.

V is TRBV29-1 and J is TRBJ2-5; maybe TRBD2 (5 bases). Germline-derived CDR1 and CDR2 are SQVTM and ANQGSEA. This CDR3 comprises 14 residues. Trimming took 7 bases from V and 3 from J, leaving 18 bases between them. The CDR3 nucleotides read TGCAGCGCTGTTGTTGGGGAGTATAAAGAGACCCAGTACTTC. Translated: CSAVVGEYKETQYF.

This clone showed up just once. V and J are TRBV27 and TRBJ2-6, with TRBD1 matching over 8 bases. This CDR3 is built from 16 residues. V was clipped by 6 bases and J by 0 bases; unmatched bases: 4. Germline V CDR1 and CDR2: MNHEY, SMNVEV (reference sequence). CDR3 residues: CASRGTGGSGANVLTF. The CDR3 nucleotides are TGTGCCAGCAGGGGTACAGGGGGCTCTGGGGCCAACGTCCTGACTTTC.

This rearrangement joins TRBV5-1 to TRBJ1-6; a possible D gene is TRBD1 (5 bases). From germline, CDR1 is SGHRS and CDR2 YFSETQ. The CDR3 consists of 14 residues. Trimming pared 3 bases from V and 5 bases from J, leaving 9 bases between. CDR3 amino acids: CASSSAGDNSPLHF. CDR3 nucleotide sequence: TGCGCCAGCAGCTCCGCGGGGGATAATTCACCCCTCCACTTT.

V gene TRBV5-1 combines with J gene TRBJ1-1; D is undetermined. The germline V gene has CDR1 SGHRS and CDR2 YFSETQ. The CDR3 sequence is 13 residues long. V was shortened by 4 bases and J by 3 bases, with 10 bases between the two germline ends. The CDR3 reads CASSLSVDTEAFF. CDR3 bases: TGCGCCAGCAGCCTGTCGGTAGACACTGAAGCTTTCTTT.

The rearrangement uses TRBV5-8 and TRBJ2-7; perhaps TRBD1 as D (5 bases). Germline lookup yields CDR1 SGHTS and CDR2 YDEGEE. V lost 3 bases and J lost 2, with 15 bases in between. The CDR3 contains 15 residues. The CDR3 loop is CASSYGWTRTYEQYF. The CDR3 DNA is TGTGCCAGCAGCTATGGTTGGACACGTACCTACGAGCAGTACTTC.

V usage is TRBV6-5 and J usage is TRBJ1-2, with a possible D match to TRBD1 (6 bases). V lost 0 bases, J lost 6 bases, and 8 bases lay in between. Germline CDR1 and CDR2: MNHEY and SVGAGI. The CDR3 extends over 13 amino acids. CDR3 residues: CASSYSTGDGYTF. The CDR3 DNA follows: TGTGCCAGCAGTTACTCGACAGGTGATGGCTACACCTTC.

The gene calls are TRBV30 and TRBJ2-2; 7 bases fit TRBD1. Germline V gene sequence: CDR1 GTSNPN, CDR2 SVGIG (reference sequence). The CDR3 loop spans 16 amino acids. With 7 bases clipped from V and 0 bases from J, the junction kept 11 bases outside the gene matches. Here the CDR3 DNA reads TGTGCCTACCGTCCGGGACAGAGTTCGAACACCGGGGAGCTGTTTTTT. Its protein is CAYRPGQSSNTGELFF. Together with reference TRBV30 and TRBJ2-2, the CDR3 gives the full variable domain: SQTIHQWPATLVQPVGSPLSLECTVEGTSNPNLYWYRQAAGRGLQLLFYSVGIGQISSEVPQNLSASRPQDRQFILSSKKLLLSDSGFYLCAYRPGQSSNTGELFFGEGSRLTVL.

This sequence joins TRBV27 and TRBJ2-7; D not certain. V was trimmed by 2 bases and J by 0 bases, leaving 11 bases between them. CDR1 is MNHEY, CDR2 SMNVEV, per germline (reference sequence). The CDR3 is 15 residues long. CDR3 coding DNA: TGTGCCAGCAGTTTAGGTGCCTCCAGCTCCTACGAGCAGTACTTC. It is translated as CASSLGASSSYEQYF.